This T cell receptor (beta chain) was sequenced in a study of CD8 T cells in ankylosing spondylitis. General study findings and limits: Significantly higher representation of disease-linked clones was reported for matched ankylosing spondylitis synovial fluid. Relatively scarce in peripheral blood, disease-linked clones were CD8+.

Quantitative 5'-RACE was performed with molecular barcodes, and it yielded the TCR beta libraries. TCRdb called the 5' RACE reads again in MiXCR, with one record for every CDR3 protein. Among hundreds of thousands of distinct CDR3 sequences listed, more than 25% were seen once. This clonotype was picked up many times. Antigen unknown. Sequenced sample: blood, either unsorted or a sorted T cell fraction (not recorded which). This TCR was recovered from a male donor with ankylosing spondylitis or in good health (not recorded which).

The CDR3 nucleotides are TGCAGTGCTAGAGACGCCCGGGGACTGTTCGGGAATACTGAAGCTTTCTTT. Its translation: CSARDARGLFGNTEAFF. This rearrangement joins TRBV20-1 to TRBJ1-1, with D perhaps matching TRBD1 (5 bases). V lost 0 bases to trimming and J lost 5 bases, with 22 bases between them. Per the germline V gene, CDR1 is DFQATT and CDR2 is SNEGSKA (reference sequence). The CDR3 loop spans 17 amino acids.